The entry that follows covers one T cell receptor (beta chain) sequence. The antigen remains undetermined. V dropped 2 bases and J dropped 2 bases, with 12 bases sitting between them. Germline V gene data show CDR1 as LGHNT and CDR2 as FRNRAP. CDR3 length: 15 amino acids. This entry belongs to a study of cytomegalovirus exposure and HLA in healthy donors. Study-wide findings and caveats: A missense variant in DCLRE1C was later tied to TCR beta V- and J-gene trimming.

The study ran its PCR with 60 Vbeta and 13 Jbeta primers. Sequenced by immunoSEQ multiplex PCR; TCRdb stores in-frame clones only, minus some. The table lists roughly 160,000 clones, around 75% of them singletons, with about 7.7% in the top ten. Donors sampled were nominally healthy, though unrecorded immune exposures were likely. The sequence was obtained from a woman aged 40 to 49 in good health and CMV-seropositive. The chain couples TRBV12-5 to TRBJ1-1; no clear D gene. The source material was PBMCs. In nucleotides, the CDR3 is TGTGCTAGTGGTTTGACGACCGGGGTCAACACTGAAGCTTTCTTT. As protein: CASGLTTGVNTEAFF. The full variable domain, completed using reference TRBV12-5 and TRBJ1-1, is DARVTQTPRHKVTEMGQEVTMRCQPILGHNTVFWYRQTMMQGLELLAYFRNRAPLDDSGMPKDRFSAEMPDATLATLKIQPSEPRDSAVYFCASGLTTGVNTEAFFGQGTRLTVV.